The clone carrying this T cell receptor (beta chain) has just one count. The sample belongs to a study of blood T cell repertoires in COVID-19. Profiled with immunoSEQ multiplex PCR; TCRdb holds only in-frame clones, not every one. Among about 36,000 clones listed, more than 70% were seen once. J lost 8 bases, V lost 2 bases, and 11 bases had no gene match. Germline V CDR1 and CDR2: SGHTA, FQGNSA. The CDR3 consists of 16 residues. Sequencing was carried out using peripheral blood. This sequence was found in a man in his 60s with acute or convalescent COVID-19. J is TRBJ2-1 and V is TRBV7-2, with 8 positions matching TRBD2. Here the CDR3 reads CASSLMGLDVVYEQFF. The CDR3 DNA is TGTGCCAGCAGCTTAATGGGACTAGATGTTGTCTATGAGCAGTTCTTC.